Here is one T cell receptor beta chain with its context. This entry comes from a study of blood T cell repertoires in COVID-19. As handled by the study authors: Amplification of reference gene primers provided the estimated nucleated cell counts. Method: immunoSEQ multiplex PCR; TCRdb's copy keeps in-frame clones and lacks some. V and J calls and clone size are those listed in that table; D and trimming were worked out from the DNA. The profile shows about 140,000 clones, roughly 73% of them singletons. Sequencing used peripheral blood. The receptor was isolated from a woman in her forties or fifties with active or convalescent COVID-19.

Here the CDR3 reads CASSAFGQGAESPGNTIYF. CDR3 sequence (DNA): TGTGCCAGCTCGGCTTTCGGACAGGGGGCAGAGAGCCCTGGAAACACCATATATTTT. The chain couples TRBV2 to TRBJ1-3; 11 bases map to TRBD1. This CDR3 has 19 residues. Germline V gene sequence: CDR1 SNHLY, CDR2 FYNNEI. After removal of 8 bases from V and 2 bases from J, the junction contained 17 bases not matched to a gene.